Sequencing of this TCR beta chain was carried out in a study of T cell responses to AZD1222 COVID-19 vaccine. Study summary: Analysis merged second doses at about 4 or about 12 weeks. Study outcomes and limitations: Donors in the cohort were predominantly white British and more often female, and clonal diversity was possibly underestimated. Mapped onto spike, vaccine-associated CD4 TCRs spanned it and were dominant at 160-218 and 743-854.

The CDR3 length is 15 residues. V lost 6 bases and J lost 0, with 12 bases in between. Germline CDR1 reads SNHLY; CDR2 reads FYNNEI. Repertoires were generated with immunoSEQ multiplex PCR, while TCRdb's copy carries only in-frame clones and drops some. The data hold under 170,000 clones, with 94% observed a single time. Points on this clone: Antigen: not known.

This receptor was taken from an adult in good health. The rearrangement links TRBV2 to TRBJ1-5, with TRBD1 as a possible D gene (5 bases). Sequences were derived from peripheral blood, sampled on day 0 of AZD1222 vaccination. In nucleotides, the CDR3 is TGTGCCAGCAGGCCGGGACGGAATAGCAATCAGCCCCAGCATTTT. Protein product: CASRPGRNSNQPQHF.